These 23 T cell receptor beta chains came from one sample sequenced in a study of identical twins. MiXCR, run by TCRdb on the 5' RACE reads, gives a single entry per CDR3 protein. The sample has some 690,000 distinct CDR3 sequences, less than 25% seen once. These sequences were also reported in another study, on T cells expressing NK-cell markers.

Material: PBMCs. The source is a woman aged 18-30 years in good health.

This clonotype has just a few counts. The chain has TRBV5-1 and TRBJ2-5; 8 bases line up with TRBD2. Losses at the gene ends were 3 bases for V and 8 bases for J; bases not matched to a gene: 12. Per germline, CDR1 SGHRS and CDR2 YFSETQ. CDR3 length: 15 residues. CDR3 loop: CASSSNSGTVGTQYF. CDR3 DNA sequence: TGCGCCAGCAGCTCAAATAGCGGGACTGTGGGTACCCAGTACTTC. The full variable domain, in which reference TRBV5-1 and TRBJ2-5 provide the parts outside the CDR3, is KAGVTQTPRYLIKTRGQQVTLSCSPISGHRSVSWYQQTPGQGLQFLFEYFSETQRNKGNFPGRFSGRQFSNSRSEMNVSTLELGDSALYLCASSSNSGTVGTQYFGPGTRLLVL.

This rearrangement joins TRBV29-1 to TRBJ1-3, with a tentative D call TRBD1 (5 bases). The CDR3 spans 14 residues. Trimming stripped 0 bases from V and 2 bases from J, with 8 bases between. Germline CDR1 SQVTM, CDR2 ANQGSEA. This CDR3 is CSVEDREAGNTIYF. CDR3 DNA: TGCAGCGTTGAAGACAGGGAGGCTGGAAACACCATATATTTT.

This clonotype was picked up many times. The chain combines TRBV3-1 with TRBJ2-7, with 9 nucleotides matching TRBD2. Losses at the gene ends were 2 bases for V and 3 bases for J; bases not matched to a gene: 8. From germline, CDR1 is LGHDT and CDR2 YNNKEL (reference sequence). The CDR3 covers 16 residues. As DNA, the CDR3 is TGTGCCAGCAGCCAAAAGCCGGGACTAGCTCTCTACGAGCAGTACTTC. This codes for CASSQKPGLALYEQYF.

V and J are TRBV6-1 and TRBJ2-3; D is unresolved. The CDR3 covers 15 residues. The germline gives CDR1 MNHNS, CDR2 SASEGT. Trimming removed 10 bases from V and 2 bases from J, with 19 bases in between. CDR3 nucleotide sequence: TGTGCCACCGAACGTTACAAGTTCTCCACAGATACGCAGTATTTT. It is translated as CATERYKFSTDTQYF.

V usage is TRBV3-1 and J usage is TRBJ2-5; 9 bases fit TRBD2. The CDR3 covers 16 residues. V was clipped by 0 bases and J by 5 bases; unmatched bases: 7. The germline CDR1 and CDR2 sequences are LGHDT and YNNKEL (reference sequence). The CDR3 loop is CASSQDPTSGGETQYF. The CDR3 DNA reads as TGTGCCAGCAGCCAAGATCCGACTAGCGGAGGCGAGACCCAGTACTTC.

Only a few counts were recorded for this clonotype. V and J are TRBV5-5 and TRBJ2-1; 10 bases match TRBD2. CDR1 is SGHKS and CDR2 is YYEKEE in the germline V gene (reference sequence). V trimming: 2 bases; J trimming: 2 bases; junction bases outside the gene matches: 1. This CDR3 comprises 15 residues. The CDR3: CASSLLAGTYNEQFF. The CDR3 DNA follows: TGTGCCAGCAGCTTACTAGCGGGGACCTACAATGAGCAGTTCTTC.

This clonotype has a handful of counts. The genes are TRBV7-9 and TRBJ2-5; maybe TRBD2 (6 bases). The CDR3 totals 15 residues. V dropped 1 base and J dropped 5 bases, with 14 bases sitting between them. The germline CDR1 and CDR2 sequences are SEHNR and FQNEAQ (reference sequence). This CDR3 is CASSLDLAGKETQYF. For the CDR3, the DNA is TGTGCCAGCAGCTTAGATCTGGCGGGGAAGGAGACCCAGTACTTC.

In this sample, this clonotype turned up a few times. The rearrangement joins TRBV12-5 to TRBJ1-5, with unresolved D. The CDR3 covers 10 residues. Looked up from germline, CDR1 is LGHNT and CDR2 is FRNRAP. V gave up 5 bases and J gave up 5 bases, with 1 base separating them. The CDR3 region is CASGDQPQHF. The CDR3 nucleotides are TGTGCTAGTGGTGATCAGCCCCAGCATTTT.

This clonotype was picked up a small number of times. This chain connects TRBV27 to TRBJ1-2, with 7 positions matching TRBD1. The CDR3 contains 15 residues. V shed 3 bases and J 0 bases; nucleotides not matched to a gene: 4. The germline CDR1 and CDR2 sequences are MNHEY and SMNVEV (reference sequence). The CDR3 here is CASSFYRGANYGYTF. CDR3 DNA: TGTGCCAGCAGTTTCTACAGGGGAGCTAACTATGGCTACACCTTC.

The chain links TRBV18 to TRBJ2-1; a weak D match, TRBD2 (6 bases). With 4 bases removed from V and 8 bases from J, the gap between germline ends came to 15 bases. CDR1 and CDR2 from the germline V gene are KGHSH and LQKENI. The CDR3 length is 14 residues. The CDR3 loop is CASSRERRGHEQFF. In nucleotides, the CDR3 is TGTGCCAGCTCACGGGAACGGCGGGGTCATGAGCAGTTCTTC.

CDR3 DNA: TGTGCCAGCAGTGCGGGGACTGCGGGCAATGAGCAGTTCTTC. Amino acid sequence: CASSAGTAGNEQFF. The V and J genes are TRBV12-3 or TRBV12-4 and TRBJ2-1; maybe TRBD2 (6 bases). This CDR3 is 14 amino acids long. V gave up 5 bases and J gave up 6 bases, with 14 bases separating them.

The V and J genes are TRBV5-1 and TRBJ2-1, with TRBD1 matching 7 bases. The J segment lost 3 bases and the V segment lost 1 base, leaving 4 bases of the junction unmatched. Germline CDR1 and CDR2: SGHRS and YFSETQ. CDR3 length: 15 amino acids. The CDR3 sequence is CASSLMTGIYNEQFF. The DNA of the CDR3 is TGCGCCAGCAGCTTGATGACAGGGATCTACAATGAGCAGTTCTTC.

This clonotype was seen a few times. This sequence joins TRBV29-1 and TRBJ1-1; D may be TRBD1 (6 bases). The CDR3 is 15 residues long. Germline V gene data show CDR1 as SQVTM and CDR2 as ANQGSEA. The germline V and J ends were trimmed by 7 bases and 5 bases, with 23 bases remaining between them. CDR3 region: CSAGGLEGIRTEAFF. In nucleotides, the CDR3 is TGCAGCGCGGGGGGCCTCGAGGGGATAAGAACTGAAGCTTTCTTT.

This clonotype showed up many times. The chain recombines TRBV15 with TRBJ2-1; 8 nucleotides align to TRBD2. The CDR3 is 17 amino acids. V was clipped by 4 bases and J by 3 bases; unmatched bases: 11. Germline CDR1 is LNHNV and CDR2 is YYDKDF (reference sequence). CDR3 nucleotides: TGTGCCACCAGCAATGGGGGAACGGGAGGGGTCTACAATGAGCAGTTCTTC. Translating it yields CATSNGGTGGVYNEQFF.

Many counts were recorded for this clonotype. This sequence joins TRBV4-3 and TRBJ2-3; a weak D match, TRBD2 (6 bases). This CDR3 contains 16 residues. In germline, CDR1 is LGHNA, CDR2 YSLEER. The V end lost 0 bases, the J end lost 2 bases, and 12 bases lay between the germline ends. The CDR3 nucleotides are TGCGCCAGCAGCCAAGATAGTGCGGGGTACACAGATACGCAGTATTTT. It translates to CASSQDSAGYTDTQYF.

A few counts support this clonotype. The chain employs TRBV12-3 or TRBV12-4 and TRBJ2-1; possibly TRBD1 or TRBD2 for D (5 bases each). Trimming pared 3 bases from V and 6 bases from J, leaving 15 bases between. CDR3 length: 15 amino acids. In nucleotides, the CDR3 is TGTGCCAGCAGTTTTTTCGCCCAGGGAGCCAATGAGCAGTTCTTC. As protein: CASSFFAQGANEQFF.

In its sample, this clonotype was seen a few times. J is TRBJ1-1 and V is TRBV9; D may be TRBD1 (5 bases). This CDR3 has 15 residues. Trimming removed 2 bases from V and 4 bases from J, with 15 bases in between. Germline CDR1 reads SGDLS; CDR2 reads YYNGEE. CDR3 sequence reads: CASSVGGMGLTEAFF. The CDR3 DNA reads as TGTGCCAGCAGCGTGGGGGGGATGGGCCTCACTGAAGCTTTCTTT.

V and J are TRBV2 and TRBJ2-1; 14 bases are shared with TRBD2. The CDR3 sequence is 19 residues long. The germline gives CDR1 SNHLY, CDR2 FYNNEI. J gave up 1 base and V 4 bases, and 9 bases lay outside the gene matches. In nucleotides, the CDR3 is TGTGCCAGCAGTGCTAACTGGCGGACTAGCGGGAGGTCCTACAATGAGCAGTTCTTC. This sequence encodes CASSANWRTSGRSYNEQFF.

V is TRBV3-1 and J is TRBJ1-2, with D tentatively TRBD1 (6 bases). Trimming removed 9 bases at V and 0 bases at J, with 11 bases between. Germline loops: CDR1 LGHDT, CDR2 YNNKEL (reference sequence). The CDR3 has 13 residues. As DNA, the CDR3 is TGTGCCAGTGGACAGTTGACTAACTATGGCTACACCTTC. Amino acid sequence: CASGQLTNYGYTF.

A note on this clonotype: Sequence at one end of the junction differs from germline and may be a read error. The genes are TRBV7-8 and TRBJ2-3; 7 nucleotides agree with TRBD2. CDR3 size: 13 residues. The germline V gene has CDR1 SGHVS and CDR2 FQNEAQ. CDR3 in DNA: TGTGCCAGCAGCTCAGGCGGAGCGGGACTCCTGAATTTT. It codes for CASSSGGAGLLNF.

J is TRBJ2-5 and V is TRBV5-1, with 7 positions matching TRBD1. CDR3 length: 14 amino acids. V shed 3 bases and J 4 bases; nucleotides not matched to a gene: 6. Germline V gives CDR1 SGHRS, CDR2 YFSETQ. This CDR3 reads CASSWIRQGETQYF. Written as DNA, the CDR3 is TGCGCCAGCAGCTGGATCCGACAGGGAGAGACCCAGTACTTC.

This clonotype was observed a few times. The J gene is TRBJ2-1, the V gene TRBV20-1; 7 nucleotides line up with TRBD2. The CDR3 covers 12 residues. CDR1 is DFQATT and CDR2 is SNEGSKA in the germline V gene (reference sequence). The trim removed 4 bases at V and 9 bases at J, leaving 6 bases unmatched. The CDR3 sequence: CSAILAAAEQFF. The CDR3, as DNA: TGCAGTGCTATCCTAGCGGCCGCTGAGCAGTTCTTC.

This clonotype was seen many times. The chain links TRBV7-2 to TRBJ2-3; 9 nucleotides align to TRBD2. The V segment lost 6 bases and the J segment 6 bases; nucleotides outside the gene matches: 7. Germline CDR1 reads SGHTA; CDR2 reads FQGNSA. The CDR3 has 14 residues. This CDR3 reads CASRQGLASDTQYF. DNA for the CDR3: TGTGCCAGCAGACAAGGACTAGCGTCTGATACGCAGTATTTT.